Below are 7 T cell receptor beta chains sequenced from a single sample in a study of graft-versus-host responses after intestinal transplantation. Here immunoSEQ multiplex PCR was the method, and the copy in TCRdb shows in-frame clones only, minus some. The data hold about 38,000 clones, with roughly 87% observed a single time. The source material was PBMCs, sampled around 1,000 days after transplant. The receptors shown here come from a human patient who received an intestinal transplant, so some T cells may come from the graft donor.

This CDR3 is CASSEGTEAFF. CDR3 nucleotide sequence: TGTGCCAGCAGTGAGGGGACTGAAGCTTTCTTT. V gene TRBV6-1 combines with J gene TRBJ1-1; no clear D gene. Trimming pared 3 bases from V and 5 bases from J, leaving 4 bases between. The CDR3 loop spans 11 amino acids. The germline gives CDR1 MNHNS, CDR2 SASEGT.

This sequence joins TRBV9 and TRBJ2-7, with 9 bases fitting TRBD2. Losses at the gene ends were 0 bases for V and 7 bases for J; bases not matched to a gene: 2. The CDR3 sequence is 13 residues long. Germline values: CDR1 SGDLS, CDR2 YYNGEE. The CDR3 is CASSVELAGEQYF. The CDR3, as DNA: TGTGCCAGCAGCGTAGAACTAGCGGGTGAGCAGTACTTC.

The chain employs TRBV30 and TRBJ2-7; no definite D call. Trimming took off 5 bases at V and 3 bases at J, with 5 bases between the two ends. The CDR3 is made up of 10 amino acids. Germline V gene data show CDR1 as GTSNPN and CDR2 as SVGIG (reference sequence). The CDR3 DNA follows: TGTGCCTGGGGTTACTACGAGCAGTACTTC. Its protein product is CAWGYYEQYF.

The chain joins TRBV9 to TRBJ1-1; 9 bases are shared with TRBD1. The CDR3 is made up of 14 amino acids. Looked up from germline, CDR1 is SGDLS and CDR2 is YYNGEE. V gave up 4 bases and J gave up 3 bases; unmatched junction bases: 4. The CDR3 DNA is TGTGCCAGCAGCCCTCGGGACAGGGACACTGAAGCTTTCTTT. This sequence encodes CASSPRDRDTEAFF.

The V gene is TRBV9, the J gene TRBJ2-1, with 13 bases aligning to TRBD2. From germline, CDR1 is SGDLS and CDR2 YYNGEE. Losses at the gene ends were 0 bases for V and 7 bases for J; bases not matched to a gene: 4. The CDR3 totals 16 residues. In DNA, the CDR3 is TGTGCCAGCAGCGTAGCCGGGACTAGCGGGATTAATGAGCAGTTCTTC. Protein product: CASSVAGTSGINEQFF.

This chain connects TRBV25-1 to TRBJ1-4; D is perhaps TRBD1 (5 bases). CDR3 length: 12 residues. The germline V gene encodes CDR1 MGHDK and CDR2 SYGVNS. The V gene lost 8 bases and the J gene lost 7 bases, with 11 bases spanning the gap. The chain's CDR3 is CASGARGEKLFF. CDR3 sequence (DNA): TGTGCCAGCGGGGCGCGGGGTGAAAAACTGTTTTTT.

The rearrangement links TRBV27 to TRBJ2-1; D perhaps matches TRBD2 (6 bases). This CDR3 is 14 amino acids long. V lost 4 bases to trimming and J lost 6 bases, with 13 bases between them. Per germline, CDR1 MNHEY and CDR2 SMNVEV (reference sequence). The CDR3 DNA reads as TGTGCCAGCAGTTATGGGGGGTTTGGCAATGAGCAGTTCTTC. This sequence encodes CASSYGGFGNEQFF.